The T cell receptor beta chain under discussion was sequenced for a study of cytomegalovirus exposure and HLA in healthy donors (dated by TCRdb to 2016 to 2017). Describing the broader study: According to an earlier analysis of a few hundred of the donors, roughly 180 million T cells yielded roughly 110 million unique TCR beta sequences and 250 to 350 Gb of sequence data. A later analysis re-examined previously published TCR beta repertoires from roughly 720 donors and added high-resolution HLA genotyping to investigate patterns of TCR occurrence. The number of typed donors differed by locus: 629-630 for A, B, C, DRB1 and DQB1; 522 for DQA1; some 590 for DPA1; and around 490 for DPB1. Every repertoire in the discovery cohort had been generated on one and the same sequencing platform. Donor age, sex, ethnicity and CMV serostatus were compiled alongside the repertoire data. To predict cytomegalovirus infection status, the study combined high-throughput TCR immunosequencing, statistical association of individual TCRs with disease status, and machine learning. Among around 400 genotyped donors of the cohort, an average of about 240,000 unique TCR beta nucleotide sequences were sequenced per donor, approximately 20% of them non-productive. The study used immunosequencing to profile the T cell repertoires of several hundred subjects and linked those repertoires to cytomegalovirus serostatus. In an earlier analysis of a few hundred of the donors, high-throughput TCR beta sequencing was used to judge whether each TCR beta V gene segment behaved as functional or pseudogenic. Rather than drawing on any new phenotypic data, the later analysis identified candidate immune exposures from TCR beta sequences and the way those sequences occurred across donors. The genetic ancestry cluster associated with self-reported Caucasian donors included about four fifths of the roughly 380 genotyped donors. An early release covering roughly 580 HLA-typed donors comprised approximately 300 gigabases of sequencing data and about 90 million unique TCR sequences. Genome-wide SNP genotypes for about 65% of the 666 donors were used in a later genetic analysis, which treated that subset as a discovery cohort. Four or five DR-DQ haplotypes were handled as single units for association and clustering, since linkage in the cohort was strong. Class I and class II HLA loci were covered by the typing at four-digit resolution. Besides the first cohort of 500 to 700 subjects, a separate validation cohort made up of roughly 120 different subjects was used. The aim of the study was to test whether cataloging public T cell receptors could identify signatures of past pathogen exposure.

A remark on this clone: Its cognate antigen has yet to be identified. Within one base of it there is no much larger clone, and no base qualities were kept.

The investigation overall reported the following: Some IMGT-functional V segments, including TRBV6-2 and TRBV6-3, could not be distinguished by the 87-base-pair reads and were therefore excluded. In the study, around 150 TCR beta chains were listed as associated with cytomegalovirus. Because HLA typing was unavailable for some donors at each locus, only the typed subset was used in association tests. According to a later analysis, parvovirus B19, influenza, CMV and Epstein-Barr virus appeared linked to several top co-occurrence clusters. A later genetic analysis reported fewer N-insertions in productive TCRs among donors in an Asian-associated ancestry cluster than the approximately 670-donor mean. V-gene and J-gene trimming of TCR beta chains was associated with a missense DCLRE1C variant in a later genetic analysis, and the association was replicated in an independent cohort. A later analysis found that HLA-associated TCR beta chains were more clonally expanded and had lower generation probabilities than equally common non-associated chains. CMV serostatus was the only immune exposure information available for the cohort. A few of the identified cytomegalovirus-associated TCR beta chains were confirmed in vitro to be specific for cytomegalovirus antigens. The authors suggested that the approach could potentially be generalized to other disease states and immunological phenotypes. The classifier was reported to diagnose cytomegalovirus status with high specificity and sensitivity in both the original cohort and the validation cohort. This cohort had only TCR beta chains sequenced, and the lack of alpha or paired-chain data limited which features could be detected. Correlated functional status among segregating V segments might be attributable to linkage disequilibrium, but an unknown experimental factor could not be ruled out. At a false discovery rate of 0.05, a later analysis linked approximately 18,000 TCR beta sequences to specific HLA alleles. Across donors, most TCR sequences were observed very rarely, whereas some public TCRs were present in many individuals. In a later analysis, most CMV-associated TCR beta chains were found to appear HLA-restricted, with HLA associations seemingly driven largely by CMV exposure. When HLA alleles, especially DR and DQ, strongly co-occurred, attributing TCR associations to individual alleles was difficult. A further reported finding was that TCR beta sequences accurately predicted the HLA-A and HLA-B alleles for most subjects in the first cohort. In an earlier analysis of approximately 600 of the donors, most TCR beta V segments were observed in productive rearrangements about 87% or about 30% of the time, broadly matching IMGT annotations. Because counts were too low, some 17 rarely observed V segments, including chromosome 9 orphons, were left out of the earlier analysis of some 640 of the donors. According to a later analysis, TCR association rates differed among HLA loci, with DRB1 alleles showing the most associated TCRs and HLA-C alleles showing the fewest. Sequencing depth was assumed to be roughly uniform across donors in the presence/absence analyses, though that assumption may not hold. A cluster of highly shared sequence variants was judged likely to represent a technical artifact of the sequencing pipeline.

The library was generated by the immunoSEQ multiplex PCR assay. A mixture of 60 forward primers for TCR Vbeta segments and 13 reverse primers for TCR Jbeta segments was used in the multiplex PCR. The CDR3 region of rearranged TCR beta genes was amplified from genomic DNA with a multiplex PCR assay. The amplified TCR beta libraries were sequenced on the Illumina HiSeq System as 87-base-pair reads. The original methods were these. A later analysis counted about 80 million unique TCR beta chains across the 666 repertoires, and around 9.9 million of these chains were shared by at least two donors. A nearest-neighbor algorithm error-corrected the raw reads and collapsed the reads into unique sequences, merging closely related sequences to remove PCR and sequencing errors. To assign V, D and J gene segments, CDR3 sequences were aligned to IMGT reference sequences. Each retained sequence needed at least a six-nucleotide match to both a V gene segment and a J gene segment. Rearrangements were called productive when the CDR3 lacked stop codons and stayed in frame with V and J; all others were non-productive. Following IMGT convention, CDR3 was defined as the stretch from the second conserved V-encoded cysteine to the conserved J-encoded phenylalanine. In an earlier analysis of approximately 500 of the donors, sequences lacking an unambiguous match to a single V gene segment were excluded. In an earlier analysis of roughly 500 of the donors, V segments were called functional above 56.7% productive rearrangements and were called segregating when the between-donor standard deviation exceeded 5%. A statistical classification framework was built to diagnose cytomegalovirus status from the catalog of TCR beta chain sequences. V and J gene assignment, in a later analysis, came from comparing TCR nucleotide sequences with IMGT/GENE-DB human TR gene sequences. A later analysis assigned CDR3 sequences and most-parsimonious VDJ recombination scenarios with the TCRdist pipeline. In a later analysis, each TCR beta chain was defined by its CDR3 amino acid sequence together with its V-gene family, and reads lacking a unique V-gene family were excluded. As a way to deal with suspected cross-contamination and a sequencing artifact, a later analysis dropped 450 to 600 nucleotide sequences that were highly shared and had low generation probability. In a later analysis, a clonal expansion index was calculated for each public chain from normalized within-repertoire ranks of inferred template counts. Generation probabilities in a later analysis came from a VDJ recombination model fitted to out-of-frame rearrangements, and those results were checked against IGoR. Hypergeometric tests were used in a later analysis to score TCR-TCR, TCR-HLA and TCR-CMV co-occurrence, with a repertoire-size bias correction applied to the TCR pairs. A later analysis estimated false discovery rates by permuting HLA or CMV assignments 20 times. In a later analysis, co-occurring TCRs were grouped using DBSCAN, with TCRdist sequence similarity added in when clustering inside HLA-allele-positive subsets. Co-occurrence clustering excluded repertoires with fewer than 30,000 or more than 120,000 public chains, plus five with anomalous nucleotide sharing. The table comes from immuneACCESS by way of TCRdb, which keeps in-frame sequences with V and J called. Part of the clones is missing from these tables; in studies checked, under half for an unresolved V gene and the rest for unknown reasons. The D gene and trimming were derived from the DNA, and the V and J assignments and clone size from that table. The table for this sample lists 95,000 to 150,000 clones; around 82% of them were counted only once. The biggest ten clones account for about 3.9% of the sample.

The cohort consisted of hundreds of healthy bone marrow donors. At the time of sampling, every cohort member was nominally healthy, though immune exposures that went unrecorded were likely present. The donor was CMV seropositive and was included in the group of 250 to 350 seropositive cohort members. A peripheral blood sample was collected from each donor, and TCR beta sequencing was performed on peripheral blood mononuclear cells. The Qiagen DNeasy Blood Extraction Kit was used to extract genomic DNA from the blood cell samples. Deletion took 3 bases off V and 2 bases off J, with a span of 6 bases between the germline ends. The CDR3, from cysteine to phenylalanine, totals 13 residues. Only the CDR3 DNA stays, 39 bases, in frame from base 1. The germline V gene specifies SGHNT as CDR1 and YENEEA as CDR2.

The chain employs TRBV11-3 and TRBJ2-3, with no D gene named confidently. This sequence originates from a woman aged 40 to 55 in good health and CMV-seropositive. Input material: PBMCs. The CDR3: CASSFLSTDTQYF. In nucleotide form, the sequence is TGTGCCAGCAGCTTTCTTTCCACAGATACGCAGTATTTT.